This T cell receptor beta chain stems from a study of PD-L1 blockade in urothelial cancer. Study information: Prior chemotherapy in patients spanned 0 to 3 regimens. General study results and limits: Enhanced expansion of tumor-associated blood clones at 3 weeks characterized durable-benefit patients.

Concerning this clone: Antigen unknown.

Described time point: peripheral blood 6 weeks after treatment start. Patient disease was locally advanced or metastatic urothelial carcinoma. Patients yielded 1 to 8 samples each, pretreatment and on-treatment. Using immunoSEQ multiplex PCR, the repertoire was profiled, and TCRdb retains in-frame clones only, with some absent. The sample includes about 91,000 clones, roughly 83% of them seen just once. The specimen was PBMCs, collected around atezolizumab (anti-PD-L1) treatment. The receptor comes from a man between 65 and 85 years old with urothelial cancer.

The CDR3 coding sequence is TGTGCCAGCAGCTTTGGAGGGAGGCTCAACAATGAGCAGTTCTTC. It codes for CASSFGGRLNNEQFF. The chain has TRBV5-4 and TRBJ2-1, with D possibly matching TRBD2 (6 bases). V was pared by 2 bases and J by 5 bases, with 14 bases between. The germline gives CDR1 SGHNT, CDR2 YYREEE (reference sequence). The CDR3 has 15 residues.